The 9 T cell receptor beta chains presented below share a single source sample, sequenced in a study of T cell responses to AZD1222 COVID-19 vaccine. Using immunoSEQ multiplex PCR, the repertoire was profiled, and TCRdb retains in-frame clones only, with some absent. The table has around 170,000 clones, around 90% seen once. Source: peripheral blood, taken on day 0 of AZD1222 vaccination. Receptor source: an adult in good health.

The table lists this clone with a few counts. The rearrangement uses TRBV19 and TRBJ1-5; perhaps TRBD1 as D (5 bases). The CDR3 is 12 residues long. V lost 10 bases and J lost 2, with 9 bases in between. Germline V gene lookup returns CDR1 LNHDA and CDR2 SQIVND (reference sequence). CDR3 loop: CATTGGNQPQHF. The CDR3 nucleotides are TGTGCCACCACGGGGGGCAATCAGCCCCAGCATTTT.

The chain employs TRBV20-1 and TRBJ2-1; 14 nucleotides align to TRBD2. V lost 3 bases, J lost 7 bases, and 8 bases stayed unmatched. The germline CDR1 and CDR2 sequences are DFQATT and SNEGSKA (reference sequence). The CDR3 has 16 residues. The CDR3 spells CSASKSRTSGGNEQFF. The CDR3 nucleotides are TGCAGTGCTAGTAAATCCAGGACTAGCGGGGGGAATGAGCAGTTCTTC.

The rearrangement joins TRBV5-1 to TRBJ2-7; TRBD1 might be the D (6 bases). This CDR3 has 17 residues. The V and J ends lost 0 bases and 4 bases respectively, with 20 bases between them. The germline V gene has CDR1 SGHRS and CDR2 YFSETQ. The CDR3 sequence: CASSLAAGGPQGYEQYF. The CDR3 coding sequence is TGCGCCAGCAGCTTGGCCGCTGGGGGACCTCAGGGGTACGAGCAGTACTTC. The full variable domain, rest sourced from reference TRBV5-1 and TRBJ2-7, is KAGVTQTPRYLIKTRGQQVTLSCSPISGHRSVSWYQQTPGQGLQFLFEYFSETQRNKGNFPGRFSGRQFSNSRSEMNVSTLELGDSALYLCASSLAAGGPQGYEQYFGPGTRLTVT.

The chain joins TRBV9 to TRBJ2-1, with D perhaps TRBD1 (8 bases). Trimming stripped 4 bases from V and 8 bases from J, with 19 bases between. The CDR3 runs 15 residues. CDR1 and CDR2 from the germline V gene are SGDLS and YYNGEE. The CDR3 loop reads CASSTRQGRVDEQFF. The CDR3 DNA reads TGTGCCAGCAGCACGCGACAGGGGAGGGTGGATGAGCAGTTCTTC.

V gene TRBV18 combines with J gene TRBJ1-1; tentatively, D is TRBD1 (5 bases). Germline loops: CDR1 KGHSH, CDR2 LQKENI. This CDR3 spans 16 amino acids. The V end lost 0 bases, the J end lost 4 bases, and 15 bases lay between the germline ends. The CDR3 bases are TGTGCCAGCTCACCACCGACAAGCGAGGGGTTCACTGAAGCTTTCTTT. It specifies CASSPPTSEGFTEAFF.

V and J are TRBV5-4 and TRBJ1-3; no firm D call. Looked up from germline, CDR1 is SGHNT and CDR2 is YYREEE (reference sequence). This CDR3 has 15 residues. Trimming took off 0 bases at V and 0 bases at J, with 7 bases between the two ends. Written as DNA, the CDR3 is TGTGCCAGCAGCTTGGAGCCCGGCTCTGGAAACACCATATATTTT. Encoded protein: CASSLEPGSGNTIYF.

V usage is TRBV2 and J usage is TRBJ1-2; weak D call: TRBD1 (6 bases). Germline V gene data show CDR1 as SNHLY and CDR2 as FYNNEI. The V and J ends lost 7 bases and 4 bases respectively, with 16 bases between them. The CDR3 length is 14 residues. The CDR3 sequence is CASMAGAEGYGYTF. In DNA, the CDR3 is TGTGCCAGCATGGCAGGGGCCGAGGGCTATGGCTACACCTTC.

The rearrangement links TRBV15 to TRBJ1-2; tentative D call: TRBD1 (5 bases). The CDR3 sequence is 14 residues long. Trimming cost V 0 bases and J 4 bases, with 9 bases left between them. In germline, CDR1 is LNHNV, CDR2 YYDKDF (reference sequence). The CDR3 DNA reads TGTGCCACCAGCAGAGATGGGGGAACCTATGGCTACACCTTC. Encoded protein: CATSRDGGTYGYTF. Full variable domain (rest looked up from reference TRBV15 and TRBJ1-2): DAMVIQNPRYQVTQFGKPVTLSCSQTLNHNVMYWYQQKSSQAPKLLFHYYDKDFNNEADTPDNFQSRRPNTSFCFLDIRSPGLGDTAMYLCATSRDGGTYGYTFGSGTRLTVV.

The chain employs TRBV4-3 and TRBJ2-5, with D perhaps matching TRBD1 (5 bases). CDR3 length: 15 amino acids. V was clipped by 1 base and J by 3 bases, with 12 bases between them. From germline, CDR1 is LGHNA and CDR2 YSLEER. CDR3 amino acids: CASSQGPTGKETQYF. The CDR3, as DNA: TGCGCCAGCAGCCAAGGCCCCACAGGAAAAGAGACCCAGTACTTC.